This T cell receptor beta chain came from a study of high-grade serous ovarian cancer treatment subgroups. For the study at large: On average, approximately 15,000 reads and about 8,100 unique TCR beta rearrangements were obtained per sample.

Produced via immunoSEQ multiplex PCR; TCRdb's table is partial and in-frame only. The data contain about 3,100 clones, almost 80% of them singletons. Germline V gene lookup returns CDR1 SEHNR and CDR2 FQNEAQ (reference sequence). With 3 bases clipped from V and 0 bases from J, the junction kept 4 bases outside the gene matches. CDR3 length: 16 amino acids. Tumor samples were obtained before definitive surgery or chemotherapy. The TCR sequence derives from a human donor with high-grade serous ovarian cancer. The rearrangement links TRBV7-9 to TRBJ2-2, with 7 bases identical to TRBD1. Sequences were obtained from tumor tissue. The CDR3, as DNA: TGTGCCAGCAGCTTTCGGCAGGGGGCGAACACCGGGGAGCTGTTTTTT. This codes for CASSFRQGANTGELFF. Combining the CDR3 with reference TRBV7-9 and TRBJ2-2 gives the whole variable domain DTGVSQNPRHKITKRGQNVTFRCDPISEHNRLYWYRQTLGQGPEFLTYFQNEAQLEKSRLLSDRFSAERPKGSFSTLEIQRTEQGDSAMYLCASSFRQGANTGELFFGEGSRLTVL.